This T cell receptor (beta chain) comes out of a study of Graves' ophthalmopathy and Graves' hyperthyroidism listed by TCRdb under 2018. Some background on the complete study: Peripheral blood samples were taken at the time of initial diagnosis, before any treatment was given. The study used signatures of the TCR beta repertoire to tell Graves' ophthalmopathy apart from Graves' hyperthyroidism and to predict which patients would progress to ophthalmopathy. In total, some 130 blood samples were TCR-sequenced: 43 ophthalmopathy, some 75 hyperthyroidism and roughly 17 hyperthyroidism-to-ophthalmopathy patients. A discovery set of 100 patients (approximately 42 ophthalmopathy, just over 55 stable hyperthyroidism) was enrolled to explore V-J signatures distinguishing ophthalmopathy from hyperthyroidism. For independent validation, a separate cohort was made up of approximately 19 hyperthyroidism patients plus 17 patients who later progressed from hyperthyroidism to ophthalmopathy. In over 5 hyperthyroidism patients, the T-cell repertoire of thyroid tissue was compared with the T-cell repertoire of blood. Following sample collection, hyperthyroidism patients were given methimazole at a starting dose of 30 mg daily, and ophthalmopathy patients were given high-dose intravenous methylprednisolone. For training and testing, the 110 or so patients in the discovery cohort were randomly divided in a 7:3 ratio.

For repertoire sequencing, the TCR beta CDR3 regions were amplified from RNA transcripts. The first round of RT-PCR was done with HTBI primers and the Qiagen OneStep RT-PCR kit, and was followed by a second round of multiplex PCR, then size selection and purification. Libraries were sequenced on an Illumina HiSeq2000 using paired-end 100 bp reads. The paper's data handling went like this. SOAPnuke was used for read processing, and reads with adapters, uncalled bases, a mean Phred below 15, or no exact constant-primer or identifier match were discarded. COPE v1.2.5 was used to merge the high-quality paired reads. Clonotypes were defined as unique nucleotide sequences and were aligned to IMGT TRB V, D and J references using MiTCR v1.1. The analysis was limited to V-J combinations with a frequency above 0.0001, which together covered approximately 99% of the repertoires. For each V-J combination, a TCR clonal expansion and chaos score was defined as F50 clonal expansion divided by the chaos observed in the TCRdist matrix. Welch's t-statistics and random forest were used to reduce features to about a dozen V-J combinations, which were fed into a naive Bayes classifier. Thyroid-blood repertoire similarity was quantified with the Morisita-Horn index. In TCRdb, the public reads were trimmed at Q25 with fastp and aligned with MiXCR, with productive beta chains retained. Each entry merges the rows of one CDR3 protein and shows their most common DNA and genes. The V and J calls and clone size come from TCRdb's table, not from the authors' own analysis. This sample is represented by approximately 460,000 distinct CDR3 sequences; roughly an eighth of them were singletons. The ten largest account for about a tenth of the sample.

The V and J ends are trimmed by 3 bases and 1 base, leaving 9 bases between them. Taken from cysteine to phenylalanine, the CDR3 has 14 residues. The entry retains the CDR3 DNA only, 42 bases that are in frame from base 1. The ophthalmopathy patients had moderately to severely active disease, with a Clinical Activity Score of 3 or higher, a NOSPECS grade of 4 or higher, and a disease duration of less than 3 months. Patients with other autoimmune diseases, uncontrolled infections, pregnancy or lactation were excluded. Clinical symptoms, serum thyroxine, TRAb, thyroid ultrasound and orbital computed tomography were used for diagnosis. Ficoll-Paque density gradient centrifugation was used to isolate PBMCs from under 11 ml of fresh peripheral blood. Total RNA was extracted with Trizol reagent and quality-checked on an Agilent 2100 Bioanalyzer. This clonotype was observed many times. No cognate antigen has been identified for it. Qualities for individual bases were not recorded, and no much larger clone is one base off.

Study-wide findings and limitations: Sample size was not statistically predetermined, and group allocation was not concealed from the investigators. Most of the expanded thyroid clonotypes with a frequency above 0.001 were also detected in blood, and it was suggested that the thyroid immune response may be reflected by blood repertoires. The 13-signature model separated ophthalmopathy from stable hyperthyroidism with approximately 90% sensitivity and about 81% specificity in cross-validation, and 80%/75% in the test set. In validation, the model predicted ophthalmopathy progression with about 71% sensitivity and approximately 72% specificity; approximately 12 predicted patients were CT-confirmed with GO in a median of approximately 6.5 months.

The chain links TRBV12-3 or TRBV12-4 with TRBJ2-5; the D gene assignment is perhaps TRBD1 or TRBD2, with each matching 6 bases. The sequenced sample was blood. This sequence was found in a woman in her 30s with Graves' ophthalmopathy. Donor details come from another sample of the same person, matched by shared clones. The DNA sequence reads TGTGCCAGCAGTTTTGGGGGGCTCCAAGAGACCCAGTACTTC. Its translation is CASSFGGLQETQYF.